The 16 T cell receptor beta chains in this list originate from one sample, sequenced in a study of T cells in Graves' hyperthyroidism and ophthalmopathy. Amplification targeted TCR beta CDR3 regions from RNA transcripts. The TCR CDR3 first-round RT-PCR relied on the HTBI primer set. From the multiplex PCR reads, TCRdb called clonotypes with MiXCR, one entry per CDR3 protein. This table holds over 700,000 distinct CDR3 sequences, roughly 40% found once. Material: blood. The receptors were gathered from a man between 18 and 35 years old with Graves' hyperthyroidism.

The J gene is TRBJ2-5, the V gene TRBV7-9; a possible D gene is TRBD2 (6 bases). V lost 5 bases, J lost 3 bases, and 16 bases lay in between. The CDR3 is 15 amino acids. CDR1 SEHNR and CDR2 FQNEAQ come from the germline V gene (reference sequence). CDR3: CASSQDGGLKETQYF. The CDR3 region has the DNA TGTGCCAGCAGCCAAGATGGGGGGTTGAAAGAGACCCAGTACTTC.

This chain joins TRBV7-2 and TRBJ1-5; 9 bases align to TRBD1. V was clipped by 9 bases and J by 5 bases; unmatched bases: 8. Germline V gene data show CDR1 as SGHTA and CDR2 as FQGNSA. The CDR3 covers 14 residues. The CDR3 nucleotides are TGTGCCAGTACCCAGACAGGGGGTGATCAGCCCCAGCATTTT. Translation: CASTQTGGDQPQHF.

Only one count was recorded for this clonotype. The chain carries TRBV5-5 and TRBJ1-4; 7 bases are a match to TRBD1. Unmatched junction bases numbered 6, after V lost 0 bases and J lost 16 bases. The CDR3 contains 12 residues. Germline V gene lookup returns CDR1 SGHKS and CDR2 YYEKEE (reference sequence). The CDR3 coding sequence is TGTGCCAGCAGCTTGGACACAGGACAGGAGTTTTTT. Its translation: CASSLDTGQEFF. The full variable domain, completed using reference TRBV5-5 and TRBJ1-4, is DAGVTQSPTHLIKTRGQQVTLRCSPISGHKSVSWYQQVLGQGPQFIFQYYEKEERGRGNFPDRFSARQFPNYSSELNVNALLLGDSALYLCASSLDTGQEFFGSGTQLSVL.

The chain employs TRBV20-1 and TRBJ2-2, with D unclear. The CDR3 extends over 13 amino acids. Germline assignment: CDR1 DFQATT and CDR2 SNEGSKA (reference sequence). The V end lost 3 bases, the J end lost 1 base, and 6 bases lay between the germline ends. CDR3 in DNA: TGCAGTGCTAGCCACCAGAACACCGGGGAGCTGTTTTTT. Protein sequence: CSASHQNTGELFF.

V and J are TRBV7-2 and TRBJ2-5, with unresolved D. Trimming removed 6 bases from V and 2 bases from J, with 13 bases in between. This CDR3 has 14 residues. The germline V gene has CDR1 SGHTA and CDR2 FQGNSA. CDR3 sequence reads: CASSYGQPQETQYF. In nucleotides, the CDR3 is TGTGCCAGCAGTTATGGGCAGCCTCAAGAGACCCAGTACTTC.

Only a few counts were recorded for this clonotype. The chain links TRBV20-1 to TRBJ1-5; 9 bases agree with TRBD1. The CDR3 covers 17 residues. In germline, CDR1 is DFQATT, CDR2 SNEGSKA (reference sequence). J gave up 2 bases and V 1 base, and 9 bases lay outside the gene matches. This chain's CDR3 is CSARGGDRADGNQPQHF. The CDR3 DNA is TGCAGTGCTAGAGGGGGGGACAGGGCAGACGGCAATCAGCCCCAGCATTTT.

The chain employs TRBV29-1 and TRBJ2-2; D is possibly TRBD2 (5 bases). CDR3 length equals 14 residues. The V and J ends lost 5 bases and 4 bases respectively, with 14 bases between them. Germline CDR1 and CDR2: SQVTM and ANQGSEA. The CDR3 loop is CSVLPYGVTGELFF. CDR3 sequence (DNA): TGCAGCGTTCTGCCATACGGGGTCACCGGGGAGCTGTTTTTT.

This clonotype was seen only a few times. The chain recombines TRBV10-1 with TRBJ2-7; possibly TRBD1 for D (6 bases). CDR3 length: 12 amino acids. V was trimmed by 8 bases and J by 4 bases, leaving 12 bases between them. In germline, CDR1 is WNHNN, CDR2 SYGVQD (reference sequence). CDR3 coding DNA: TGCGCCAGCCTCGACAGGTCTTACGAGCAGTACTTC. Protein sequence: CASLDRSYEQYF.

This clonotype was picked up a small number of times. The chain is built from TRBV7-2 and TRBJ1-5; 9 nucleotides line up with TRBD1. Germline trimming cut 7 bases from V and 5 bases from J; bases unmatched to any gene: 6. This CDR3 spans 14 amino acids. Germline values: CDR1 SGHTA, CDR2 FQGNSA. The CDR3 DNA sequence: TGTGCCAGCAAGCTCCGGGACAGGGATCAGCCCCAGCATTTT. It encodes CASKLRDRDQPQHF.

Many counts were recorded for this clonotype. This chain connects TRBV29-1 to TRBJ1-4; D is ambiguous. The germline gives CDR1 SQVTM, CDR2 ANQGSEA. This CDR3 contains 13 residues. Trimming took 4 bases from V and 5 from J, leaving 11 bases between them. CDR3 protein: CSVAAGVNEKLFF. CDR3 DNA: TGCAGCGTTGCGGCAGGAGTGAATGAAAAACTGTTTTTT. Full variable domain (outside the CDR3, taken from reference TRBV29-1 and TRBJ1-4): SAVISQKPSRDICQRGTSLTIQCQVDSQVTMMFWYRQQPGQSLTLIATANQGSEATYESGFVIDKFPISRPNLTFSTLTVSNMSPEDSSIYLCSVAAGVNEKLFFGSGTQLSVL.

In this sample, this clonotype turned up many times. CDR3 sequence (DNA): TGTGCCAGCAGTGTGTACCAACCCTACGAGCAGTACTTC. Translated, it gives CASSVYQPYEQYF. The chain has TRBV2 and TRBJ2-7; no clear D gene. CDR3 length: 13 amino acids. Trimming cost V 4 bases and J 2 bases, with 9 bases left between them. From germline, CDR1 is SNHLY and CDR2 FYNNEI.

This clonotype came up a few times. The V call is TRBV12-3 or TRBV12-4, the J call TRBJ1-1; TRBD1 agrees at 8 bases. The CDR3 is 15 amino acids. Trimming cost V 7 bases and J 7 bases; bases outside gene matches: 14. The DNA of the CDR3 is TGTGCCAGCAACCTGAGGGAGGGACAGGCCTTTGAAGCTTTCTTT. Protein sequence: CASNLREGQAFEAFF.

This clonotype was seen only a few times. V usage is TRBV12-3 or TRBV12-4 and J usage is TRBJ1-3, with D possibly being TRBD1 (5 bases). V was cut by 8 bases and J by 2 bases, with 16 bases left in between. The CDR3 has 15 amino acids. The CDR3 DNA is TGTGCCAGCGATCCCATGGGGGGAGCTGGAAACACCATATATTTT. It encodes CASDPMGGAGNTIYF.

This clonotype was picked up a small number of times. The gene calls are TRBV20-1 and TRBJ1-5; 12 bases agree with TRBD1. Germline V gene sequence: CDR1 DFQATT, CDR2 SNEGSKA (reference sequence). There are 14 residues in the CDR3. DNA for the CDR3: TGCAGCACTACGGGACAGGGGGCATATCAGCCCCAGCATTTT. Translating it yields CSTTGQGAYQPQHF.

This clonotype was detected ten times or more. The rearrangement links TRBV19 to TRBJ1-5; D uncertain. This CDR3 region has 17 residues. Between the trimmed V and J ends, which lost 4 bases and 2 bases, there was a span of 18 bases. Germline V gene data show CDR1 as LNHDA and CDR2 as SQIVND (reference sequence). DNA for the CDR3: TGTGCCAGTAGTAGAGGTGGTCTTGTCGCGGGCAATCAGCCCCAGCATTTT. It specifies CASSRGGLVAGNQPQHF.

Concerning this clonotype itself: This may be a read error, as it is one base from a much larger clone. The gene calls are TRBV9 and TRBJ1-6; D not certain. Germline lookup yields CDR1 SGDLS and CDR2 YYNGEE. This CDR3 contains 14 residues. V lost 6 bases to trimming and J lost 14 bases, with 21 bases between them. The CDR3 bases are TGTGCCAGCACTAAGGGCCTATCGGGATCATCCCTCCACTTT. Its protein product is CASTKGLSGSSLHF. Complete variable domain (other parts from reference TRBV9 and TRBJ1-6): DSGVTQTPKHLITATGQRVTLRCSPRSGDLSVYWYQQSLDQGLQFLIQYYNGEERAKGNILERFSAQQFPDLHSELNLSSLELGDSALYFCASTKGLSGSSLHFGNGTRLTVT.